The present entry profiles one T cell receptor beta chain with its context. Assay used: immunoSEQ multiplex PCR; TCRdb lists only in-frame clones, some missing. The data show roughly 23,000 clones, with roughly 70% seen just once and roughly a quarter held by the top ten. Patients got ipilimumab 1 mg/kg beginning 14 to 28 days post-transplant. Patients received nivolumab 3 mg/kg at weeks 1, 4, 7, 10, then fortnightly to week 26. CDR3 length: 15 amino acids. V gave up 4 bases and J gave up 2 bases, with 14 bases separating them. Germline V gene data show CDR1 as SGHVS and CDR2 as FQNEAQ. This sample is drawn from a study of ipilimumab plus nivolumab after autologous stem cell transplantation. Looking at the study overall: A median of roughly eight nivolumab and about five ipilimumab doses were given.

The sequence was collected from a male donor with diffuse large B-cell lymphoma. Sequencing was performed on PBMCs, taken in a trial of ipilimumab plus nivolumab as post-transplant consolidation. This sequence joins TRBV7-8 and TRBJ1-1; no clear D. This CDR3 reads CASSYRGPPNTEAFF. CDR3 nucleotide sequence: TGTGCCAGCAGCTATCGAGGACCGCCCAACACTGAAGCTTTCTTT.